The 32 T cell receptor beta chains presented below share a single source sample, sequenced in a study of shared clonotypes between healthy human individuals. TCRdb's table, derived via immunoSEQ multiplex PCR, lists solely in-frame clones and lacks some. The sample has about 380,000 clones, about 96% seen once. The sequenced sample consisted of memory CD8+ T cells sorted from blood. Documented subset: CD45RO+ cells pooled with CCR7-negative TemRA cells. All receptors derive from a man in his thirties or forties in good health.

This sequence joins TRBV7-9 and TRBJ2-5; TRBD2 might be the D (6 bases). In germline, CDR1 is SEHNR, CDR2 FQNEAQ (reference sequence). The CDR3 covers 16 residues. V was cut by 2 bases and J by 1 base, with 14 bases left in between. CDR3 loop: CASSLLRVGGQETQYF. The DNA of the CDR3 is TGTGCCAGCAGCTTACTGAGGGTGGGGGGCCAAGAGACCCAGTACTTC.

J is TRBJ2-5 and V is TRBV6-5; no clear D. Germline loops: CDR1 MNHEY, CDR2 SVGAGI. V was pared by 6 bases and J by 1 base, with 15 bases between. The CDR3 has 15 residues. CDR3 sequence (DNA): TGTGCCAGCAGGAGGATTTCGGGTGGCCAAGAGACCCAGTACTTC. Translating gives CASRRISGGQETQYF.

This sequence joins TRBV7-6 and TRBJ1-4, with 8 positions matching TRBD1. With 1 base clipped from V and 8 bases from J, the junction kept 6 bases outside the gene matches. This CDR3 has 15 amino acids. Per germline, CDR1 SGHVS and CDR2 FNYEAQ. DNA for the CDR3: TGTGCCAGCAGCTTAGAGACAGGGGAAGGGGAAAAACTGTTTTTT. Protein: CASSLETGEGEKLFF.

The rearrangement joins TRBV11-2 to TRBJ2-1; D not certain. The V end lost 1 base, the J end lost 4 bases, and 14 bases lay between the germline ends. Germline loops: CDR1 SGHAT, CDR2 FQNNGV. The CDR3 has 16 amino acids. CDR3 protein: CASSLVTTYLYNEQFF. As DNA, the CDR3 is TGTGCCAGCAGCTTAGTCACCACTTACCTTTACAATGAGCAGTTCTTC.

This rearrangement joins TRBV2 to TRBJ1-2; D gene uncertain. This CDR3 contains 10 residues. Germline CDR1 and CDR2: SNHLY and FYNNEI. With 6 bases removed from V and 8 bases from J, the gap between germline ends came to 7 bases. The CDR3 bases are TGTGCCAGCAGGACGTCGGGCTACACCTTC. Translated: CASRTSGYTF.

The chain joins TRBV29-1 to TRBJ1-2, with D possibly being TRBD1 (6 bases). The CDR3 consists of 11 residues. From germline, CDR1 is SQVTM and CDR2 ANQGSEA. V was shortened by 7 bases and J by 5 bases, with 11 bases between the two germline ends. In DNA, the CDR3 is TGCAGCGCCAATACAGGGTATGGCTACACCTTC. Amino acid sequence: CSANTGYGYTF.

The chain recombines TRBV5-1 with TRBJ2-1; 8 bases are shared with TRBD2. Germline assignment: CDR1 SGHRS and CDR2 YFSETQ. CDR3 size: 14 residues. The V and J ends lost 4 bases and 7 bases, in that order; junction bases with no gene match: 7. The CDR3 bases are TGCGCCAGCAGCCCATTACTAGCGGAAAATGAGCAGTTCTTC. This sequence encodes CASSPLLAENEQFF.

V and J are TRBV10-2 and TRBJ1-2; D call uncertain. The CDR3 runs 13 residues. Deletions cut 10 bases from V and 3 bases from J, with 15 bases between. Germline values: CDR1 WSHSY, CDR2 SAAADI. CDR3 residues: CAIRRVGDYGYTF. For the CDR3, the DNA is TGCGCCATCCGTAGGGTAGGAGACTATGGCTACACCTTC.

CDR3 DNA: TGTGCCAGCAGTGAAACACCCGGGACACAAGAGACCCAGTACTTC. It specifies CASSETPGTQETQYF. V usage is TRBV6-1 and J usage is TRBJ2-5, with TRBD1 as a possible D gene (6 bases). V lost 2 bases and J 2 bases, leaving 12 bases between the germline ends. The CDR3 loop spans 15 amino acids. Germline V gene sequence: CDR1 MNHNS, CDR2 SASEGT.

This rearrangement joins TRBV29-1 to TRBJ2-7; 11 bases agree with TRBD2. The CDR3 loop spans 15 amino acids. Germline CDR1 and CDR2: SQVTM and ANQGSEA. After removal of 4 bases from V and 0 bases from J, the junction contained 5 bases not matched to a gene. CDR3 nucleotide sequence: TGCAGCGTTGCCGGGACTAGCGGAACCTCCTACGAGCAGTACTTC. Its translation is CSVAGTSGTSYEQYF.

The chain couples TRBV5-1 to TRBJ2-5; 7 bases align to TRBD1. V was pared by 2 bases and J by 1 base, with 5 bases of the junction left unmatched. CDR1 is SGHRS and CDR2 is YFSETQ in the germline V gene. This CDR3 spans 15 amino acids. CDR3 DNA: TGCGCCAGCAGCTTTTCGACAGGGCCCCAAGAGACCCAGTACTTC. This translates into CASSFSTGPQETQYF.

J is TRBJ1-5 and V is TRBV6-5, with D possibly matching TRBD1 (5 bases). Germline lookup yields CDR1 MNHEY and CDR2 SVGAGI. This CDR3 has 15 residues. The V and J ends lost 0 bases and 6 bases respectively, with 12 bases between them. CDR3 DNA: TGTGCCAGCAGTTACTCGTCAAGGAGGGGTCAGCCCCAGCATTTT. Its protein product is CASSYSSRRGQPQHF.

The CDR3 here is CASSLAGRGRGNTEAFF. The CDR3 DNA sequence: TGTGCCAGCAGCTTGGCAGGGAGGGGTAGGGGGAACACTGAAGCTTTCTTT. The rearrangement uses TRBV11-2 and TRBJ1-1, with D perhaps TRBD1 (5 bases). The CDR3 is 17 residues long. V was shortened by 3 bases and J by 1 base, with 18 bases between the two germline ends. Germline-derived CDR1 and CDR2 are SGHAT and FQNNGV.

The chain joins TRBV18 to TRBJ2-7; TRBD2 matches at 10 bases. From germline, CDR1 is KGHSH and CDR2 LQKENI. V dropped 2 bases and J dropped 3; count of bases not matched to a gene: 4. There are 15 residues in the CDR3. CDR3 nucleotides: TGTGCCAGCTCACCAGGGGCTAGCGGGGGCTACGAGCAGTACTTC. Encoded protein: CASSPGASGGYEQYF.

J is TRBJ2-2 and V is TRBV6-5; the match to TRBD2 covers 8 bases. The CDR3 has 16 residues. The ends lost 1 base at V and 2 bases at J; junction bases unmatched: 3. CDR1 is MNHEY, CDR2 SVGAGI, per germline. The DNA for the CDR3 is TGTGCCAGCAGTTACTTAAGCGGGAGAAACACCGGGGAGCTGTTTTTT. Translated, it gives CASSYLSGRNTGELFF.

As DNA, the CDR3 is TGCGCCAGCAGCTTGGAGGGTCATAGCTCCTACGAGCAGTACTTC. Translating it yields CASSLEGHSSYEQYF. The J gene is TRBJ2-7, the V gene TRBV5-1; D call uncertain. Germline V gene lookup returns CDR1 SGHRS and CDR2 YFSETQ. V shed 0 bases and J shed 0 bases, with 10 bases lying between them. There are 15 residues in the CDR3.

This sequence joins TRBV18 and TRBJ2-3; D is possibly TRBD1 (6 bases). The CDR3 length is 16 residues. Germline CDR1 reads KGHSH; CDR2 reads LQKENI. Trimming removed 5 bases at V and 1 base at J, with 16 bases between. This CDR3 is CASSINPKGGTDTQYF. The CDR3, as DNA: TGTGCCAGCTCAATCAACCCGAAGGGGGGCACAGATACGCAGTATTTT.

The chain employs TRBV28 and TRBJ2-7; D assignment may be TRBD1 or TRBD2 (6 bases each). Per germline, CDR1 MDHEN and CDR2 SYDVKM. The CDR3 contains 16 residues. V was shortened by 3 bases and J by 3 bases, with 18 bases between the two germline ends. The CDR3 bases are TGTGCCAGCAGTTTCGCCGGGGGCGCTGGGGTCTACGAGCAGTACTTC. It codes for CASSFAGGAGVYEQYF.

On this clone: Other DNA sequences in the sample encode the same CDR3. The chain joins TRBV2 to TRBJ2-7; 12 bases line up with TRBD2. This CDR3 comprises 15 residues. J lost 3 bases, V lost 6 bases, and 6 bases had no gene match. Germline V lookup: CDR1 SNHLY, CDR2 FYNNEI. The chain's CDR3 is CASSDLAGGFYEQYF. The CDR3 region has the DNA TGTGCCAGCAGCGATCTAGCGGGAGGGTTCTACGAGCAGTACTTC.

V gene TRBV11-2 combines with J gene TRBJ2-7; D may be TRBD2 (6 bases). Trimming cost V 2 bases and J 3 bases, with 14 bases left between them. Germline CDR1 reads SGHAT; CDR2 reads FQNNGV. CDR3 length: 15 amino acids. The CDR3 nucleotides are TGTGCCAGCAGCTTACCTGGGGGGAGGTTCTACGAGCAGTACTTC. Amino acids: CASSLPGGRFYEQYF.

The chain employs TRBV28 and TRBJ2-3; 7 bases fit TRBD2. V lost 4 bases and J lost 6; bases outside the gene matches: 10. Per the germline V gene, CDR1 is MDHEN and CDR2 is SYDVKM. There are 15 residues in the CDR3. Here the CDR3 reads CASSSPPSGPDTQYF. The CDR3 nucleotides read TGTGCCAGCAGTTCTCCTCCTAGCGGCCCGGATACGCAGTATTTT. The full variable domain, in which reference TRBV28 and TRBJ2-3 provide the parts outside the CDR3, is DVKVTQSSRYLVKRTGEKVFLECVQDMDHENMFWYRQDPGLGLRLIYFSYDVKMKEKGDIPEGYSVSREKKERFSLILESASTNQTSMYLCASSSPPSGPDTQYFGPGTRLTVL.

This chain joins TRBV7-9 and TRBJ1-5; D gene uncertain. Germline CDR1 SEHNR, CDR2 FQNEAQ (reference sequence). The CDR3 totals 14 residues. Trimming stripped 3 bases from V and 2 bases from J, with 8 bases between. As DNA, the CDR3 is TGTGCCAGCAGCTTTTCGGGAGGCAATCAGCCCCAGCATTTT. Its translation is CASSFSGGNQPQHF.

For the CDR3, the DNA is TGTGCCAGCAGCCCTCACGGGAGGATGAACACTGAAGCTTTCTTT. Translation: CASSPHGRMNTEAFF. This chain joins TRBV9 and TRBJ1-1; D not certain. V dropped 4 bases and J dropped 0 bases, with 13 bases sitting between them. The germline V gene encodes CDR1 SGDLS and CDR2 YYNGEE. CDR3 size: 15 residues. The whole variable domain, remainder taken from reference TRBV9 and TRBJ1-1, is DSGVTQTPKHLITATGQRVTLRCSPRSGDLSVYWYQQSLDQGLQFLIQYYNGEERAKGNILERFSAQQFPDLHSELNLSSLELGDSALYFCASSPHGRMNTEAFFGQGTRLTVV.

This clone occurred once. The V call is TRBV5-1, the J call TRBJ2-7, with unresolved D. Trimming cost V 4 bases and J 3 bases, with 14 bases left between them. There are 14 residues in the CDR3. The V gene's germline CDR1 is SGHRS and CDR2 YFSETQ. Written as DNA, the CDR3 is TGCGCCAGCAGCCCCCGCGACCCAATCTACGAGCAGTACTTC. Protein: CASSPRDPIYEQYF.

The chain combines TRBV7-9 with TRBJ1-1; D possibly corresponds to TRBD1 (5 bases). V lost 3 bases to trimming and J lost 8 bases, with 19 bases between them. The CDR3 has 15 amino acids. Looked up from germline, CDR1 is SEHNR and CDR2 is FQNEAQ (reference sequence). CDR3 amino acids: CASSFTTASTPEAFF. CDR3 sequence (DNA): TGTGCCAGCAGCTTCACGACAGCCTCAACTCCGGAAGCTTTCTTT.

CDR3: CASSQDYSGTSETQYF. In nucleotides, the CDR3 is TGTGCCAGCAGCCAAGATTATTCGGGGACTAGCGAGACCCAGTACTTC. The chain employs TRBV4-2 and TRBJ2-5; 9 bases fit TRBD2. CDR3 length: 16 amino acids. V dropped 0 bases and J dropped 5; count of bases not matched to a gene: 7. Germline CDR1 reads LGHNA; CDR2 reads YNFKEQ.

The chain uses TRBV14 and TRBJ1-1; possible D gene TRBD1, 5 bases. Germline values: CDR1 SGHDN, CDR2 FVKESK. The CDR3 loop spans 15 amino acids. The ends were cut back, 2 bases at V and 3 bases at J, with 13 bases in the middle. The CDR3 reads CASSQLKGMDTEAFF. In DNA, the CDR3 is TGTGCCAGCAGCCAACTCAAGGGGATGGACACTGAAGCTTTCTTT. Supplemented by reference TRBV14 and TRBJ1-1, the full variable domain reads EAGVTQFPSHSVIEKGQTVTLRCDPISGHDNLYWYRRVMGKEIKFLLHFVKESKQDESGMPNNRFLAERTGGTYSTLKVQPAELEDSGVYFCASSQLKGMDTEAFFGQGTRLTVV.

A single count supports this clone. This chain connects TRBV15 to TRBJ2-7, with D perhaps being TRBD1 or TRBD2 (6 bases each). Looked up from germline, CDR1 is LNHNV and CDR2 is YYDKDF (reference sequence). Deletions cut 1 base from V and 6 bases from J, with 13 bases between. There are 14 residues in the CDR3. CDR3 loop: CATSRVRGLSEQYF. The CDR3 DNA sequence: TGTGCCACCAGCAGAGTACGGGGGCTCTCCGAGCAGTACTTC.

The rearrangement uses TRBV15 and TRBJ1-4, with TRBD1 identical over 8 bases. Germline assignment: CDR1 LNHNV and CDR2 YYDKDF (reference sequence). The CDR3 loop spans 15 amino acids. V trimming: 0 bases; J trimming: 7 bases; junction bases outside the gene matches: 4. The CDR3 nucleotides read TGTGCCACCAGCAGAGATGTACAGGGGGGTGAAAAACTGTTTTTT. Its protein product is CATSRDVQGGEKLFF.

Points on this clone: The sample holds other DNA sequences that translate to the same CDR3. The V and J genes are TRBV20-1 and TRBJ2-7; tentatively, D is TRBD1 (5 bases). The V end was cut by 2 bases, the J end by 5 bases, with 7 bases between. The CDR3 contains 11 residues. Germline V CDR1 and CDR2: DFQATT, SNEGSKA (reference sequence). As DNA, the CDR3 is TGCAGTGCTAGAAGGGGAAACGAGCAGTACTTC. Protein product: CSARRGNEQYF.

The genes are TRBV30 and TRBJ2-7; TRBD2 matches at 7 bases. Germline trimming cut 3 bases from V and 7 bases from J; bases unmatched to any gene: 21. This CDR3 has 17 residues. Germline V gene data show CDR1 as GTSNPN and CDR2 as SVGIG (reference sequence). CDR3 sequence: CAWRGSTGAGFAGEQYF. The CDR3, as DNA: TGTGCCTGGAGGGGGTCGACGGGAGCGGGATTTGCCGGGGAGCAGTACTTC.

The chain links TRBV19 to TRBJ2-7; maybe TRBD1 (5 bases). V was shortened by 5 bases and J by 2 bases, with 13 bases between the two germline ends. The CDR3 extends over 14 amino acids. Germline assignment: CDR1 LNHDA and CDR2 SQIVND (reference sequence). CDR3 loop: CASSPRGQTYEQYF. The CDR3 coding sequence is TGTGCCAGTAGTCCCCGTGGACAAACCTACGAGCAGTACTTC.